The 17 T cell receptor beta chains below were found in one sample sequenced in a study of T cell responses to AZD1222 COVID-19 vaccine (dated by TCRdb to the early 2020s). The sample's time point, from its label and the paper: baseline before first vaccination. Libraries were prepared through the immunoSEQ multiplex PCR assay. TCRdb re-hosts the immuneACCESS table, in-frame sequences only. Its copies lack some clones; in the studies checked, an unresolved V gene accounts for under half of them, and the cause for the rest is not known. The sample table contains some 130,000 clones; only one count was recorded for nearly 95% of them. About 5% of the sample belongs to the ten largest clones. This specimen consisted of peripheral blood, obtained on day 0 of AZD1222 vaccination. Source of these receptors: an adult in good health.

V is TRBV7-3 and J is TRBJ2-3; 9 bases align to TRBD2. With V trimmed by 2 bases and J by 13 bases, 13 bases remained unmatched. The CDR3 is made up of 15 amino acids. Per the germline V gene, CDR1 is SGHTA and CDR2 is FQGTGA. CDR3 region: CASSLGAGGRWSKYF. As DNA, the CDR3 is TGTGCCAGCAGCTTAGGAGCGGGAGGAAGATGGAGCAAGTATTTT.

The chain links TRBV9 to TRBJ2-7, with D possibly being TRBD2 (6 bases). CDR3 size: 12 residues. Trimming removed 0 bases from V and 7 bases from J, with 8 bases in between. Germline V gene lookup returns CDR1 SGDLS and CDR2 YYNGEE. The CDR3 sequence is CASSVEGGEQYF. DNA of the CDR3: TGTGCCAGCAGCGTAGAGGGAGGAGAGCAGTACTTC.

V is TRBV24-1 and J is TRBJ2-2; no firm D call. The length of the CDR3 is 13 residues. Looked up from germline, CDR1 is KGHDR and CDR2 is SFDVKD. V gave up 5 bases and J gave up 5 bases, with 8 bases separating them. In DNA, the CDR3 is TGTGCCACCAGTGCCGCAGAGACCGGGGAGCTGTTTTTT. This codes for CATSAAETGELFF.

The chain has TRBV6-2 or TRBV6-3 and TRBJ1-5; D is ambiguous. Germline CDR1 and CDR2: MNHEY and SVGEGT. Trimming took 0 bases from V and 7 from J, leaving 13 bases between them. The CDR3 loop spans 15 amino acids. This chain's CDR3 is CASSYSAQGWQPQHF. Here the CDR3 DNA reads TGTGCCAGCAGTTACTCGGCACAAGGGTGGCAGCCCCAGCATTTT.

This chain uses TRBV19 with TRBJ1-6; D gene ambiguous. The CDR3 is 14 amino acids. Between the trimmed V and J ends, which lost 4 bases and 8 bases, there was a span of 12 bases. Germline V gene data show CDR1 as LNHDA and CDR2 as SQIVND (reference sequence). CDR3 loop: CASSKRTADSPLHF. CDR3 DNA sequence: TGTGCCAGTAGTAAGAGAACGGCGGATTCACCCCTCCACTTT.

This clone was counted once. The chain employs TRBV29-1 and TRBJ2-3; D gene ambiguous. Germline CDR1 and CDR2: SQVTM and ANQGSEA. The CDR3 is 14 amino acids. V dropped 3 bases and J dropped 5 bases, with 15 bases sitting between them. This CDR3 is CSVESSTVIDTQYF. The DNA of the CDR3 is TGCAGCGTTGAGTCCTCAACTGTGATAGATACGCAGTATTTT.

The chain joins TRBV3-1 (or the pseudogene TRBV3-2) to TRBJ1-1; D perhaps matches TRBD1 (5 bases). Trimming removed 0 bases at V and 5 bases at J, with 16 bases between. The CDR3 runs to 16 residues. Germline CDR1 and CDR2: LGHDT and YNNKEL (reference sequence). CDR3 DNA sequence: TGTGCCAGCAGCCAAGATACTGGGGCAGGGAAAACTGAAGCTTTCTTT. It translates to CASSQDTGAGKTEAFF.

J is TRBJ2-7 and V is TRBV4-1; the D gene is possibly TRBD2 (5 bases). Trimming pared 2 bases from V and 5 bases from J, leaving 13 bases between. Germline CDR1 MGHRA, CDR2 YSYEKL. This CDR3 region has 14 residues. The CDR3 sequence: CASSQPAEGNEQYF. The CDR3 DNA reads TGCGCCAGCAGCCAACCGGCAGAGGGAAACGAGCAGTACTTC.

This clone was counted a single time. The chain couples TRBV19 to TRBJ2-2; D is ambiguous. Trimming took 7 bases from V and 0 from J, leaving 9 bases between them. The CDR3 contains 14 residues. CDR1 and CDR2 (germline): LNHDA, SQIVND (reference sequence). The CDR3 protein is CASKRTANTGELFF. The DNA of the CDR3 is TGTGCCAGTAAGAGGACCGCGAACACCGGGGAGCTGTTTTTT. The entire variable domain, with the rest obtained from reference TRBV19 and TRBJ2-2, is as follows: DGGITQSPKYLFRKEGQNVTLSCEQNLNHDAMYWYRQDPGQGLRLIYYSQIVNDFQKGDIAEGYSVSREKKESFPLTVTSAQKNPTAFYLCASKRTANTGELFFGEGSRLTVL.

CDR3 nucleotides: TGTGCCAGCAGCTTTGAACAGTCCTACGAGCAGTACTTC. Translating gives CASSFEQSYEQYF. The V gene is TRBV7-2, the J gene TRBJ2-7; D is undetermined. CDR1 and CDR2 (germline): SGHTA, FQGNSA. The CDR3 runs 13 residues. V was pared by 3 bases and J by 1 base, with 7 bases between.

This sequence joins TRBV5-4 and TRBJ1-5, with D perhaps matching TRBD1 (5 bases). The CDR3 has 14 amino acids. V lost 6 bases to trimming and J lost 7 bases, with 17 bases between them. Germline V gene data show CDR1 as SGHNT and CDR2 as YYREEE (reference sequence). In DNA, the CDR3 is TGTGCCAGCACCCTCCAGGGAACGGGACAGCCCCAGCATTTT. Its translation: CASTLQGTGQPQHF.

The CDR3 spells CSVRLADSYEQYF. The CDR3 nucleotides read TGCAGCGTTCGACTAGCGGACTCCTACGAGCAGTACTTC. The gene calls are TRBV29-1 and TRBJ2-7; 9 bases are shared with TRBD2. This CDR3 has 13 amino acids. CDR1 is SQVTM and CDR2 is ANQGSEA in the germline V gene. Trimming removed 5 bases from V and 0 bases from J; junction bases left unmatched: 2.

V usage is TRBV12-3 or TRBV12-4 and J usage is TRBJ1-1, with unresolved D. The CDR3 consists of 13 residues. Trimming pared 4 bases from V and 4 bases from J, leaving 10 bases between. The CDR3 nucleotides are TGTGCCAGCAGTTACGGGGTCCCCACTGAAGCTTTCTTT. Protein product: CASSYGVPTEAFF.

The gene calls are TRBV7-3 and TRBJ2-1, with TRBD2 matching 8 bases. The CDR3 contains 19 residues. Looked up from germline, CDR1 is SGHTA and CDR2 is FQGTGA. With 2 bases clipped from V and 7 bases from J, the junction kept 19 bases outside the gene matches. CDR3 sequence (DNA): TGTGCCAGCAGCTTACGTCCTATCGGGGGGGCCCTAACAACGAATGAGCAGTTCTTC. Translating it yields CASSLRPIGGALTTNEQFF.

This clone was detected only a few times. The chain links TRBV7-2 to TRBJ1-1; 7 bases match TRBD1. The ends lost 6 bases at V and 12 bases at J; junction bases unmatched: 10. CDR1 and CDR2 from the germline V gene are SGHTA and FQGNSA. The CDR3 extends over 12 amino acids. CDR3 sequence reads: CASSSGQARTFF. The DNA for the CDR3 is TGTGCCAGCAGTTCCGGACAGGCGAGAACTTTCTTT.

The chain uses TRBV27 and TRBJ1-2; 9 nucleotides align to TRBD1. The CDR3 covers 15 residues. Trimming removed 3 bases from V and 7 bases from J; junction bases left unmatched: 9. The germline V gene has CDR1 MNHEY and CDR2 SMNVEV (reference sequence). The CDR3 sequence: CASSLPGQGARGYTF. In DNA, the CDR3 is TGTGCCAGCAGTTTGCCGGGACAGGGTGCCCGTGGCTACACCTTC.

This rearrangement joins TRBV9 to TRBJ2-7; no firm D call. Trimming shortened V by 0 bases and J by 6 bases, and 4 bases separated the two germline ends. The CDR3 sequence is 11 residues long. Germline V gene data show CDR1 as SGDLS and CDR2 as YYNGEE. CDR3 sequence: CASSVGGEQYF. In DNA, the CDR3 is TGTGCCAGCAGCGTAGGTGGCGAGCAGTACTTC.